The 30 T cell receptor beta chains below come from one sample, sequenced in a study of T cell responses to AZD1222 COVID-19 vaccine. Profiled with immunoSEQ multiplex PCR; TCRdb holds only in-frame clones, not every one. The sample shows roughly 120,000 clones, around 90% of them seen only once. The specimen was peripheral blood, collected on day 0 of MenACWY control vaccination. The receptors originated from an adult in good health.

This chain links TRBV5-5 with TRBJ2-7; tentative D call: TRBD1 (5 bases). V shed 0 bases and J shed 5 bases, with 12 bases lying between them. Germline-derived CDR1 and CDR2 are SGHKS and YYEKEE (reference sequence). The CDR3 extends over 14 amino acids. The CDR3 here is CASSLGLGVNEQYF. CDR3 nucleotides: TGTGCCAGCAGCTTGGGTTTAGGGGTAAACGAGCAGTACTTC.

The CDR3 protein is CASRETAIWESPLHF. The CDR3 DNA reads as TGTGCCAGCAGAGAGACGGCCATATGGGAATCACCCCTCCACTTT. The gene calls are TRBV27 and TRBJ1-6, with D uncertain. V was shortened by 6 bases and J by 10 bases, with 19 bases between the two germline ends. This CDR3 is built from 15 residues. Germline CDR1 reads MNHEY; CDR2 reads SMNVEV (reference sequence).

The chain combines TRBV18 with TRBJ1-3, with D uncertain. V lost 4 bases and J lost 0, with 7 bases in between. The length of the CDR3 is 14 residues. Germline V CDR1 and CDR2: KGHSH, LQKENI. CDR3 nucleotide sequence: TGTGCCAGCTCACTCCCGTCCTCTGGAAACACCATATATTTT. It translates to CASSLPSSGNTIYF.

This clone came up once. The gene calls are TRBV4-2 and TRBJ2-7; 9 nucleotides match TRBD1. The ends lost 1 base at V and 5 bases at J; junction bases unmatched: 6. There are 15 residues in the CDR3. CDR1 and CDR2 (germline): LGHNA, YNFKEQ. The CDR3 region is CASSQAGTGIDEQYF. The DNA of the CDR3 is TGTGCCAGCAGCCAAGCCGGGACAGGGATCGACGAGCAGTACTTC.

The genes are TRBV6-5 and TRBJ1-1; D gene unclear. The V gene lost 0 bases and the J gene lost 10 bases, with 12 bases spanning the gap. Germline values: CDR1 MNHEY, CDR2 SVGAGI. This CDR3 is built from 13 residues. As DNA, the CDR3 is TGTGCCAGCAGTTACTCGAATCGGGGTACAGCTTTCTTT. This translates into CASSYSNRGTAFF.

This chain uses TRBV27 with TRBJ2-3; 7 positions agree with TRBD2. V shed 8 bases and J 1 base; nucleotides not matched to a gene: 6. Per the germline V gene, CDR1 is MNHEY and CDR2 is SMNVEV (reference sequence). The CDR3 is 14 residues long. The CDR3 nucleotides are TGTGCCAGCCTGACTCGGGGGGGCACAGATACGCAGTATTTT. It yields the protein CASLTRGGTDTQYF.

V and J are TRBV18 and TRBJ1-1, with D hard to call. Germline CDR1 KGHSH, CDR2 LQKENI. This CDR3 has 15 amino acids. V was pared by 2 bases and J by 1 base, with 11 bases between. DNA for the CDR3: TGTGCCAGCTCACCAAAAAGCAGACAGAACACTGAAGCTTTCTTT. Its translation: CASSPKSRQNTEAFF.

The gene calls are TRBV10-3 and TRBJ2-3, with D perhaps TRBD2 (6 bases). Germline CDR1 ENHRY, CDR2 SYGVKD. V was pared by 6 bases and J by 4 bases, with 14 bases between. The CDR3 is 14 amino acids. The CDR3 DNA reads TGTGCCATCAGGGCTAGCGTTGATGCAGATACGCAGTATTTT. Protein sequence: CAIRASVDADTQYF.

The chain couples TRBV7-8 to TRBJ2-1; D may correspond to TRBD1 or TRBD2 (5 bases each). This CDR3 comprises 15 residues. Deletions cut 5 bases from V and 4 bases from J, with 15 bases between. CDR1 SGHVS and CDR2 FQNEAQ come from the germline V gene. CDR3 sequence: CASSLRWGNYNEQFF. As DNA, the CDR3 is TGTGCCAGCAGCCTACGGTGGGGGAATTACAATGAGCAGTTCTTC.

The V and J genes are TRBV12-5 and TRBJ1-3; 7 nucleotides agree with TRBD1. The CDR3 is 13 residues long. Trimming removed 6 bases from V and 4 bases from J; junction bases left unmatched: 3. Germline values: CDR1 LGHNT, CDR2 FRNRAP. CDR3 nucleotides: TGTGCTAGTGGCAGGGGGGGCGGAAACACCATATATTTT. This translates into CASGRGGGNTIYF.

The V gene is TRBV12-3 or TRBV12-4, the J gene TRBJ1-3, with no clear D. V was shortened by 3 bases and J by 2 bases, with 5 bases between the two germline ends. The CDR3 is 13 residues long. CDR3 sequence: CASSLTAGNTIYF. CDR3 nucleotides: TGTGCCAGCAGTTTGACGGCTGGAAACACCATATATTTT.

The chain couples TRBV4-1 to TRBJ1-3; D gene uncertain. This CDR3 is 14 amino acids long. V was cut by 4 bases and J by 4 bases, with 11 bases left in between. Germline V gene lookup returns CDR1 MGHRA and CDR2 YSYEKL. CDR3 bases: TGCGCCAGCAGCCGGCAAAGGTTCGGAAACACCATATATTTT. Amino acid sequence: CASSRQRFGNTIYF.

The rearrangement uses TRBV18 and TRBJ2-3, with 11 bases fitting TRBD2. The CDR3 runs to 16 residues. Germline CDR1 and CDR2: KGHSH and LQKENI. V shed 4 bases, J shed 1 base, and the junction held 4 bases outside the gene matches. CDR3 DNA sequence: TGTGCCAGCTCACTTGGGACTAGCGGAGGCACAGATACGCAGTATTTT. This codes for CASSLGTSGGTDTQYF.

The CDR3 spells CASSTGGGVDNEQFF. The CDR3 bases are TGTGCCAGCAGCACCGGTGGGGGCGTCGACAATGAGCAGTTCTTC. The chain employs TRBV9 and TRBJ2-1; weak D call: TRBD1 (6 bases). The CDR3 runs 15 residues. Trimming pared 4 bases from V and 5 bases from J, leaving 16 bases between. Germline CDR1 reads SGDLS; CDR2 reads YYNGEE. The full variable domain, with the rest looked up from reference TRBV9 and TRBJ2-1, is DSGVTQTPKHLITATGQRVTLRCSPRSGDLSVYWYQQSLDQGLQFLIQYYNGEERAKGNILERFSAQQFPDLHSELNLSSLELGDSALYFCASSTGGGVDNEQFFGPGTRLTVL.

The chain links TRBV19 to TRBJ1-2; 9 bases match TRBD1. J was trimmed by 8 bases and V by 7 bases; bases with no gene match: 8. The V gene's germline CDR1 is LNHDA and CDR2 SQIVND (reference sequence). The CDR3 has 13 residues. In DNA form, the CDR3 reads TGTGCCAGTAAACCGGGACAGGGCTACGGCTACACCTTC. Translated, it gives CASKPGQGYGYTF. Based on the CDR3 plus reference TRBV19 and TRBJ1-2, the full variable domain is DGGITQSPKYLFRKEGQNVTLSCEQNLNHDAMYWYRQDPGQGLRLIYYSQIVNDFQKGDIAEGYSVSREKKESFPLTVTSAQKNPTAFYLCASKPGQGYGYTFGSGTRLTVV.

The chain combines TRBV9 with TRBJ1-4; weak D call: TRBD1 (5 bases). Germline CDR1 SGDLS, CDR2 YYNGEE. The CDR3 totals 15 residues. V dropped 3 bases and J dropped 3 bases, with 12 bases sitting between them. CDR3 region: CASSGRTSPNEKLFF. In DNA form, the CDR3 reads TGTGCCAGCAGCGGAAGGACAAGTCCTAATGAAAAACTGTTTTTT.

This clone has only one observation. This chain joins TRBV5-1 and TRBJ2-5, with D tentatively TRBD1 or TRBD2 (5 bases each). CDR3 length: 13 residues. The germline V gene has CDR1 SGHRS and CDR2 YFSETQ. Deletions cut 4 bases from V and 2 bases from J, with 9 bases between. The CDR3 DNA sequence: TGCGCCAGCAGCAGGGACCAACAAGAGACCCAGTACTTC. This translates into CASSRDQQETQYF.

The rearrangement links TRBV3-1 (or the pseudogene TRBV3-2) to TRBJ1-1; D is uncertain. Per germline, CDR1 LGHDT and CDR2 YNNKEL (reference sequence). This CDR3 has 13 residues. Trimming left V 0 bases short and J 5 bases short, with 7 bases between. CDR3 sequence reads: CASSQDSGTEAFF. DNA of the CDR3: TGTGCCAGCAGCCAAGACTCCGGGACTGAAGCTTTCTTT.

This chain joins TRBV19 and TRBJ1-1; D is ambiguous. Trimming took off 3 bases at V and 7 bases at J, with 12 bases between the two ends. The germline V gene has CDR1 LNHDA and CDR2 SQIVND (reference sequence). The CDR3 covers 13 residues. For the CDR3, the DNA is TGTGCCAGTAGTATCCCCGGAGAGGGTGAAGCTTTCTTT. It is translated as CASSIPGEGEAFF.

CDR3 nucleotide sequence: TGTGCCAGCAGCGCAGACGGTGCGGGGGAGGGCGATACGCAGTATTTT. It is translated as CASSADGAGEGDTQYF. This chain links TRBV7-3 with TRBJ2-3; 7 nucleotides align to TRBD2. This CDR3 spans 16 amino acids. CDR1 is SGHTA and CDR2 is FQGTGA in the germline V gene. Germline trimming cut 5 bases from V and 6 bases from J; bases unmatched to any gene: 14.

The CDR3 DNA follows: TGTGCCAGCACCGCCTTATCCGGGGTGTATAGGGTTGGCTACACCTTC. Residues: CASTALSGVYRVGYTF. The rearrangement links TRBV21-1 to TRBJ1-2. TRBV21-1 is described as a pseudogene. The CDR3 length is 16 residues.

CDR3 sequence (DNA): TGTGCCAGCAGCTCGGCCGGGACAGGGCGGACCGGGGAGCTGTTTTTT. Its protein is CASSSAGTGRTGELFF. The chain joins TRBV7-3 to TRBJ2-2; 9 bases fit TRBD1. With V trimmed by 4 bases and J by 5 bases, 8 bases remained unmatched. CDR3 length: 16 amino acids. Germline CDR1 and CDR2: SGHTA and FQGTGA.

The chain uses TRBV7-2 and TRBJ2-7; 7 bases are shared with TRBD2. The junction had 5 bases not matched to a gene; V was cut back by 0 bases and J by 0 bases. The CDR3 covers 16 residues. Germline CDR1 and CDR2: SGHTA and FQGNSA. CDR3 protein: CASSLAGAGSSYEQYF. CDR3 DNA: TGTGCCAGCAGCTTAGCGGGAGCGGGGAGCTCCTACGAGCAGTACTTC.

This chain joins TRBV4-3 and TRBJ2-1; 11 positions match TRBD2. Per the germline V gene, CDR1 is LGHNA and CDR2 is YSLEER. The junction had 6 bases not matched to a gene; V was cut back by 1 base and J by 7 bases. There are 16 residues in the CDR3. The chain's CDR3 is CASSQGRLAGWNEQFF. The CDR3 region has the DNA TGCGCCAGCAGCCAAGGCCGACTAGCGGGGTGGAATGAGCAGTTCTTC.

This rearrangement joins TRBV28 to TRBJ2-7, with 9 bases aligning to TRBD1. V shed 5 bases, J shed 4 bases, and the junction held 9 bases outside the gene matches. The V gene's germline CDR1 is MDHEN and CDR2 SYDVKM. The CDR3 is made up of 15 amino acids. CDR3 region: CASSPPTGGWYEQYF. Written as DNA, the CDR3 is TGTGCCAGCAGTCCGCCTACAGGGGGCTGGTACGAGCAGTACTTC. Filled out from reference TRBV28 and TRBJ2-7, the complete variable domain reads DVKVTQSSRYLVKRTGEKVFLECVQDMDHENMFWYRQDPGLGLRLIYFSYDVKMKEKGDIPEGYSVSREKKERFSLILESASTNQTSMYLCASSPPTGGWYEQYFGPGTRLTVT.

This chain joins TRBV14 and TRBJ1-2; D gene unclear. The length of the CDR3 is 13 residues. Trimming pared 1 base from V and 0 bases from J, leaving 3 bases between. Germline V gives CDR1 SGHDN, CDR2 FVKESK. This CDR3 reads CASSQGANYGYTF. The CDR3 bases are TGTGCCAGCAGCCAAGGGGCTAACTATGGCTACACCTTC.

This sequence joins TRBV18 and TRBJ1-1; 7 bases match TRBD1. The germline gives CDR1 KGHSH, CDR2 LQKENI. Trimming cost V 2 bases and J 5 bases; bases outside gene matches: 8. The CDR3 is 15 residues long. CDR3 bases: TGTGCCAGCTCACCATGGGAGGGGGCCGCTACTGAAGCTTTCTTT. Amino acid sequence: CASSPWEGAATEAFF.

The CDR3 sequence is CASSVAGGDDYGYTF. The CDR3 coding sequence is TGTGCCAGCAGCGTAGCGGGAGGGGATGACTATGGCTACACCTTC. The gene calls are TRBV9 and TRBJ1-2, with a possible D match to TRBD1 (5 bases). Trimming stripped 0 bases from V and 3 bases from J, with 12 bases between. The CDR3 is 15 residues long. Germline CDR1 SGDLS, CDR2 YYNGEE.

The chain carries TRBV28 and TRBJ1-1; D gene uncertain. Germline V gene data show CDR1 as MDHEN and CDR2 as SYDVKM. This CDR3 contains 15 residues. Trimming took off 7 bases at V and 4 bases at J, with 19 bases between the two ends. The CDR3 protein is CASTFVSNSGTEAFF. The CDR3 DNA reads as TGTGCCAGCACTTTCGTGAGTAATTCGGGCACTGAAGCTTTCTTT.

This chain joins TRBV7-6 and TRBJ2-3, with TRBD2 matching 8 bases. The junction had 11 bases not matched to a gene; V was cut back by 1 base and J by 5 bases. This CDR3 region has 17 residues. CDR1 and CDR2 from the germline V gene are SGHVS and FNYEAQ. Here the CDR3 reads CASSLVGRGARGDTQYF. DNA of the CDR3: TGTGCCAGCAGCTTAGTGGGGCGGGGGGCCCGTGGAGATACGCAGTATTTT.